Listed below are T cell receptor beta chains from one sample, sequenced in a study of Graves' ophthalmopathy and Graves' hyperthyroidism. TCRdb reprocessed the multiplex PCR reads with MiXCR, giving one entry per CDR3 protein. The sample has about 1.2 million distinct CDR3 sequences, 36% seen once. The material sequenced was peripheral blood or thyroid tissue (not recorded which). These receptors were collected from an adult man with Graves' hyperthyroidism. Both conserved end residues are part of each CDR3. The D gene is left open where the match is weak. Rows may omit the clone size; those that give it use once, few, many or a size class.

d_gene,abundance,j_gene,v_gene,CDR3nt,CDR3aa
TRBD1,few,TRBJ2-6,TRBV7-4,TGTGCCAGCAGCTCCGTGACAGGGGGCGGCTCTGGGGCCAACGTCCTGACTTTC,CASSSVTGGGSGANVLTF
NA,few,TRBJ1-4,TRBV5-1,TGCGCCAGCAGCCCGGCCAGGTCAGCAGCAACTAATGAAAAACTGTTTTTT,CASSPARSAATNEKLFF
TRBD1,many,TRBJ2-5,TRBV9,TGTGCCAGCAGCCGTGGACAGGTTGCGAGGGAGACCCAGTACTTC,CASSRGQVARETQYF
TRBD1,NA,TRBJ2-5,TRBV15,TGTGCCACCAGCCGGACAGGGGGCAAAGAGACCCAGTACTTC,CATSRTGGKETQYF
NA,many,TRBJ1-6,TRBV20-1,TGCAGTGCTAGGATTATGAAGGGGTATAATTCACCCCTCCACTTT,CSARIMKGYNSPLHF
TRBD1,many,TRBJ1-4,TRBV7-7,TGTGCCAGCAGGCCGACAGGGATCGAAAAACTGTTTTTT,CASRPTGIEKLFF
NA,NA,TRBJ2-5,TRBV10-3,TGTGCCATCAGCCGGACAGATAATAGCAATCAGCCCCAGTACTTC,CAISRTDNSNQPQYF
NA,NA,TRBJ1-2,TRBV9,TGTGCCAGCAGCCAAGTACCGGGACTGACTTTAGCGGCTGGCTACACCTTC,CASSQVPGLTLAAGYTF
NA,few,TRBJ1-4,TRBV7-9,TGTGCCAGCAGACCCGACTCCAGGGATAATAATGAAAAACTGTTTTTT,CASRPDSRDNNEKLFF
NA,many,TRBJ2-2,TRBV10-2,TGCGCCAGCATCGAAGGACCATTCTCCGGGGAGCTGTTTTTT,CASIEGPFSGELFF
NA,NA,TRBJ2-7,TRBV29-1,TGCAGCTTAGCCGACGGCTACGAGCAGTACTTC,CSLADGYEQYF
NA,few,TRBJ1-2,TRBV4-3,TGCGCCAGCAGCCAAGCGGGCGCGTCGTATGGCTACACCTTC,CASSQAGASYGYTF
NA,NA,TRBJ1-6,TRBV12-3/TRBV12-4,TGTGCCAGCACCCCCCGGGGAGGATATAATTCACCCCTCCACTTT,CASTPRGGYNSPLHF
NA,once,TRBJ1-4,TRBV10-3,TGTGCCATCAGTGCAGGGGAAAAACTGTTTTTT,CAISAGEKLFF
NA,many,TRBJ2-7,TRBV19,TGTGCCAGTAGTATCCTCGGTGGCGGGGCCTACGAGCAGTACTTC,CASSILGGGAYEQYF
TRBD1,many,TRBJ2-7,TRBV19,TGTGCCAGTAGTATTCGTGGGACAGGGTTGGACGAGCAGTACTTC,CASSIRGTGLDEQYF
TRBD1,many,TRBJ1-1,TRBV29-1,TGCAGCGTACCCGCGACAGGGTCGGCTGAAGCTTTCTTT,CSVPATGSAEAFF
TRBD1,many,TRBJ1-2,TRBV19,TGTGCCAGTAGCGCGACAGGGAGCTATGGCTACACCTTC,CASSATGSYGYTF
NA,NA,TRBJ2-7,TRBV19,TGTGCCAGTTTGGGGGACCACCGTTCCTACGAGCAGTACTTC,CASLGDHRSYEQYF
NA,NA,TRBJ1-5,TRBV12-3/TRBV12-4,TGTGCCAGCAGTTTAACCCCAAACTGGTACGGCAATCAGCCCCAGCATTTT,CASSLTPNWYGNQPQHF
TRBD1,NA,TRBJ2-5,TRBV10-3,TGTGCCATCAGTGAGCCCAGACAGGGGTTTCAGCGGTACTTC,CAISEPRQGFQRYF
NA,many,TRBJ2-7,TRBV5-1,TGCGCCTCCGGGGCCACGAGCTCCTACGAGCAGTACTTC,CASGATSSYEQYF
NA,NA,TRBJ2-7,TRBV29-1,TGCAGCGCGAGAACGACAGTTCGATACGAGCAGTACTTC,CSARTTVRYEQYF
NA,few,TRBJ2-5,TRBV7-9,TGTGCCAGCAGCCCTATGGGTCTGGAGACCCAGTACTTC,CASSPMGLETQYF